This is a list of T cell receptor beta chains from one sample in a study of blood T cell repertoires in COVID-19. Repertoires were generated with immunoSEQ multiplex PCR, while TCRdb's copy carries only in-frame clones and drops some. The table has a few hundred thousand clones, around nine tenths seen once; the top ten hold roughly 1.9%. The sample consisted of peripheral blood. Receptors were obtained from a woman in her thirties with COVID-19, enrolled during active disease. Both conserved end residues are part of each CDR3. D genes are given only for firm matches. Clone size, where shown, is once, few, many, or a class for clones that have expanded.

d_gene	abundance	v_gene	j_gene	CDR3aa	CDR3nt
TRBD1	.	TRBV19	TRBJ1-2	CASSPAPTGGYGYTF	TGTGCCAGTAGTCCTGCCCCGACAGGGGGCTATGGCTACACCTTC
TRBD1	.	TRBV5-1	TRBJ1-3	CASSPDRGSGNTIYF	TGCGCCAGCAGCCCCGACAGGGGCTCTGGAAACACCATATATTTT
TRBD1	once	TRBV6-5	TRBJ1-6	CASKFRQGNSPLHF	TGTGCCAGCAAATTCAGACAGGGGAATTCACCCCTCCACTTT
.	.	TRBV9	TRBJ2-7	CASSVGTGPDYEQYF	TGTGCCAGCAGCGTCGGCACAGGGCCTGACTACGAGCAGTACTTC
.	.	TRBV6-5	TRBJ2-3	CASSYTPAGARHTQYF	TGTGCCAGCAGTTACACCCCCGCGGGGGCGAGGCATACGCAGTATTTT
.	.	TRBV4-2	TRBJ2-2	CASSQGHENTGELFF	TGTGCCAGCAGCCAAGGACACGAGAACACCGGGGAGCTGTTTTTT
.	.	TRBV3-1/TRBV3-2	TRBJ1-5	CASSQGGRGTNQPQHF	TGTGCCAGCAGCCAAGGGGGTCGCGGGACTAATCAGCCCCAGCATTTT
.	.	TRBV4-1	TRBJ1-4	CASSLWDGGEKLFF	TGCGCCAGCAGCCTCTGGGACGGGGGGGAAAAACTGTTTTTT
TRBD1	.	TRBV6-2/TRBV6-3	TRBJ2-7	CASSYSFGTGVYEQYF	TGTGCCAGCAGTTACTCATTCGGGACAGGGGTCTACGAGCAGTACTTC
TRBD1	.	TRBV6-5	TRBJ1-4	CASMTDRGLKLFF	TGTGCCAGCATGACGGACAGGGGGTTAAAACTGTTTTTT
.	once	TRBV6-5	TRBJ2-3	CASSYSPLNTDTQYF	TGTGCCAGCAGTTACTCTCCCCTAAACACAGATACGCAGTATTTT
.	.	TRBV5-1	TRBJ1-1	CASSLGSGRSPEAFF	TGCGCCAGCAGCTTGGGAAGCGGGAGGTCCCCTGAAGCTTTCTTT
TRBD1	.	TRBV6-5	TRBJ1-1	CASSQRQGATPQAFF	TGTGCCAGCAGTCAAAGACAGGGGGCGACCCCCCAAGCTTTCTTT
.	.	TRBV19	TRBJ1-1	CASGNREGAFF	TGTGCCAGTGGAAACAGGGAGGGTGCTTTCTTT
TRBD1	.	TRBV3-1/TRBV3-2	TRBJ1-6	CASSDRRDSPLHF	TGTGCCAGCTCGGACAGGCGGGATTCACCCCTCCACTTT
.	.	TRBV19	TRBJ1-6	CASSNLGHNTNSPLHF	TGTGCCAGTAGTAACTTGGGACACAACACCAATTCACCCCTCCACTTT
TRBD1	.	TRBV30	TRBJ1-1	CAWKNPGGTEAFF	TGTGCCTGGAAGAACCCAGGGGGCACTGAAGCTTTCTTT
TRBD2	.	TRBV27	TRBJ2-3	CASRTLAGGPDTQYF	TGTGCCAGCAGGACCCTAGCGGGGGGCCCAGATACGCAGTATTTT
TRBD2	.	TRBV27	TRBJ2-1	CASSPPEGLAGYNEQFF	TGTGCCAGCAGTCCGCCAGAGGGACTAGCGGGCTACAATGAGCAGTTCTTC
.	once	TRBV19	TRBJ1-5	CASSIASKQPQHF	TGTGCCAGTAGTATAGCTAGCAAACAGCCCCAGCATTTT
.	.	TRBV5-1	TRBJ1-2	CASSSTGQGYTF	TGCGCCAGCAGCTCGACAGGACAAGGCTACACCTTC
TRBD2	.	TRBV5-1	TRBJ2-3	CASSRRRAGGPGADTQYF	TGCGCCAGCAGCCGCCGGCGAGCGGGGGGGCCTGGGGCAGATACGCAGTATTTT
.	.	TRBV10-3	TRBJ1-1	CAISESGRKNTEAFF	TGTGCCATCAGTGAGAGCGGCAGAAAGAACACTGAAGCTTTCTTT
.	.	TRBV6-5	TRBJ1-2	CASSYSGVGNYGYTF	TGTGCCAGCAGTTACTCAGGGGTTGGGAACTATGGCTACACCTTC
.	once	TRBV19	TRBJ1-4	CASSYNEKLFF	TGTGCCAGTAGTTATAATGAAAAACTGTTTTTT
TRBD1	.	TRBV5-4	TRBJ1-6	CASSRDRVNSPLHF	TGTGCCAGCAGCAGGGACAGGGTTAATTCACCCCTCCACTTT
.	.	TRBV2	TRBJ1-6	CASTTQGRVGGSPLHF	TGTGCCAGCACCACACAGGGTCGCGTAGGAGGATCACCCCTCCACTTT
TRBD2	.	TRBV11-2	TRBJ2-5	CASSLALAGEETQYF	TGTGCCAGCAGCTTAGCACTAGCGGGGGAAGAGACCCAGTACTTC
.	.	TRBV6-4	TRBJ2-2	CASRQDENTGELFF	TGTGCCAGCAGACAGGACGAGAACACCGGGGAGCTGTTTTTT
TRBD1	.	TRBV5-8	TRBJ1-5	CASSPRTGNNQPQHF	TGTGCCAGCAGCCCCCGGACAGGGAACAATCAGCCCCAGCATTTT
.	.	TRBV25-1	TRBJ1-6	CASSAAGMPNSPLHF	TGTGCCAGCAGCGCGGCCGGGATGCCCAATTCACCCCTCCACTTT
.	.	TRBV29-1	TRBJ2-1	CSVGVALNEQFF	TGCAGCGTTGGGGTAGCTTTGAATGAGCAGTTCTTC
.	once	TRBV5-1	TRBJ1-1	CASSIGGSTEAFF	TGCGCCAGCAGCATCGGGGGGAGCACTGAAGCTTTCTTT
.	.	TRBV11-3	TRBJ2-1	CASSPEAGRFPNEQFF	TGTGCCAGCAGCCCGGAAGCAGGTCGTTTTCCGAATGAGCAGTTCTTC
.	once	TRBV19	TRBJ1-2	CASTSAPLGANYGYTF	TGTGCCAGTACGTCGGCTCCCCTCGGGGCTAACTATGGCTACACCTTC
.	.	TRBV7-9	TRBJ1-6	CASSLEAGISNSPLHF	TGTGCCAGCAGCTTAGAAGCCGGGATATCGAATTCACCCCTCCACTTT
.	.	TRBV19	TRBJ1-1	CASSTPWNTEAFF	TGTGCCAGTAGTACCCCGTGGAACACTGAAGCTTTCTTT
TRBD1	.	TRBV27	TRBJ1-6	CASRADRGLSPLHF	TGTGCCAGCAGGGCGGACAGGGGGCTTTCACCCCTCCACTTT
TRBD2	.	TRBV4-2	TRBJ2-2	CASSQDRGTTNTGELFF	TGTGCCAGCAGCCAAGATCGGGGGACTACCAACACCGGGGAGCTGTTTTTT
.	.	TRBV2	TRBJ1-5	CASSAKRANQPQHF	TGTGCCAGCAGTGCCAAGAGGGCAAATCAGCCCCAGCATTTT
.	.	TRBV6-1	TRBJ1-1	CASSEVEGVAEAFF	TGTGCCAGCAGTGAAGTCGAGGGGGTGGCTGAAGCTTTCTTT
.	once	TRBV4-3	TRBJ2-1	CASSQVRGEFGYNEQFF	TGCGCCAGCAGCCAAGTCAGGGGAGAATTTGGGTACAATGAGCAGTTCTTC
.	.	TRBV28	TRBJ1-1	CASSFGGPNTEAFF	TGTGCCAGCAGTTTCGGGGGGCCAAACACTGAAGCTTTCTTT
.	.	TRBV5-8	TRBJ1-5	CASSPGTPNSNQPQHF	TGTGCCAGCAGCCCAGGGACACCCAATAGCAATCAGCCCCAGCATTTT
.	.	TRBV6-5	TRBJ2-1	CASSKETATREQFF	TGTGCCAGCAGTAAGGAGACAGCTACAAGGGAGCAGTTCTTC
.	.	TRBV5-1	TRBJ2-2	CASSPRGLEVTGELFF	TGCGCCAGCAGCCCCCGGGGACTTGAGGTCACCGGGGAGCTGTTTTTT
.	.	TRBV19	TRBJ2-2	CASWRRTGELFF	TGTGCCAGCTGGAGGCGGACCGGGGAGCTGTTTTTT
.	.	TRBV7-8	TRBJ1-1	CASSSLARDTEAFF	TGTGCCAGCAGCTCCCTAGCTAGGGACACTGAAGCTTTCTTT
TRBD1	.	TRBV28	TRBJ1-4	CASSRTGGGRSNEKLFF	TGTGCCAGCAGTAGGACAGGGGGCGGTAGGTCTAATGAAAAACTGTTTTTT
.	once	TRBV28	TRBJ1-1	CASSSPPGVGRSEAFF	TGTGCCAGCAGTTCTCCCCCGGGGGTGGGAAGATCTGAAGCTTTCTTT
.	few	TRBV7-8	TRBJ1-1	CASRTTGHTEAFF	TGTGCCAGCAGGACGACAGGCCACACTGAAGCTTTCTTT
.	.	TRBV6-5	TRBJ1-4	CASSYRQSNEKLFF	TGTGCCAGCAGTTACCGACAGTCTAATGAAAAACTGTTTTTT